This TCR beta chain was sequenced during a study of shared clonotypes between healthy human individuals. Positive CCR7 selection of CD45RO-negative cells yielded the naive CD8 cells, and terminally differentiated effector memory CD45RA+ cells were excluded. Comment on this clone: The sample carries other DNA sequences with the same CDR3.

The assay was immunoSEQ multiplex PCR, and TCRdb's table has in-frame clones only and misses some. The data show around 2,100,000 clones, with about 95% seen just once and approximately 1% held by the top ten. Sequenced input: naive CD8+ T cells sorted from blood. The clonotype was recovered from a man aged 18 to 30 in good health.

CDR3 protein: CASSYYGGEQYF. The DNA for the CDR3 is TGTGCCAGCAGTTACTACGGGGGAGAGCAGTACTTC. The rearrangement joins TRBV6-5 to TRBJ2-7; D might be TRBD2 (6 bases). CDR3 size: 12 residues. Looked up from germline, CDR1 is MNHEY and CDR2 is SVGAGI. V shed 1 base and J shed 7 bases, with 8 bases lying between them.